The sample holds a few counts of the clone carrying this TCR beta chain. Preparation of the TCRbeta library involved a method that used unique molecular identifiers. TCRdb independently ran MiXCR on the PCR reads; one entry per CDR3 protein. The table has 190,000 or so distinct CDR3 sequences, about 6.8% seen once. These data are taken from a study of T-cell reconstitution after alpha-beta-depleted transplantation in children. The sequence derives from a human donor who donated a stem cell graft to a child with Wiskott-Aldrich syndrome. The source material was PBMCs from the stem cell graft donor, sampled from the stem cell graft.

CDR3 sequence (DNA): TGTGCCAGTAGTACAAAACGACAGCTGAACACTGAAGCTTTCTTT. Protein product: CASSTKRQLNTEAFF. The J gene is TRBJ1-1, the V gene TRBV19, with TRBD1 as a possible D gene (5 bases). CDR3 length: 15 residues. Trimming removed 4 bases from V and 0 bases from J, with 12 bases in between. The V gene's germline CDR1 is LNHDA and CDR2 SQIVND (reference sequence).